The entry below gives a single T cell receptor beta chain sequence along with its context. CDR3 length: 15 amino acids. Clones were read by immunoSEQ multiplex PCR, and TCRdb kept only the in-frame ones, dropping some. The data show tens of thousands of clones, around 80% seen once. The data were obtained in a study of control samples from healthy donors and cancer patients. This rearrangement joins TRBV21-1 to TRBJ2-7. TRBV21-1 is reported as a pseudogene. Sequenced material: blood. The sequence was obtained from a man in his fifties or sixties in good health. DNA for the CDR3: TGTGCCAGCAGCAAAGCCCGGGACCCCCACTACGAGCAGTACTTC. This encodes CASSKARDPHYEQYF.